These T cell receptor beta chains were read from a single sample in a study of shared clonotypes between healthy human individuals. Assay: immunoSEQ multiplex PCR; the TCRdb copy retains only in-frame clones and omits some. The top ten hold roughly 1.4% of the sample, which has about 1 million clones, roughly 80% seen once. Sequencing was carried out using memory CD4+ T cells sorted from blood. These receptors were obtained from a man aged 18 to 35 in good health. CDR3s include the opening cysteine and the closing phenylalanine or tryptophan. The D gene is left open where the match is weak.

>.|TRBJ2-7|TRBV11-2
CASSLGLTTSYEQYF
>.|TRBJ1-1|TRBV28
CASNRRDRNTEAFF
>TRBD1|TRBJ1-1|TRBV10-3
CAISEYRTGTLVEAFF
>.|TRBJ2-1|TRBV7-2
CASSLDTGSSGNEQFF
>TRBD1|TRBJ2-7|TRBV5-1
CASSLDGQGIPGWSEQYF
>.|TRBJ1-6|TRBV9
CASSGDGDYNSPLHF
>TRBD1|TRBJ2-7|TRBV6-6
CASSSGTALPEQYF
>.|TRBJ1-1|TRBV19
CASSIEPAGTEAFF
>TRBD1|TRBJ2-2|TRBV19
CASWDRGFTGELFF
>.|TRBJ2-7|TRBV7-9
CASSLSSYEQYF
>.|TRBJ2-5|TRBV4-3
CASSRRGDGRETQYF
>TRBD2|TRBJ2-7|TRBV15
CATSRHPGGAGVYEQYF
>TRBD2|TRBJ2-1|TRBV5-1
CASSLSTSVGNEQFF
>TRBD2|TRBJ2-5|TRBV7-9
CASSPGTSGLFQETQYF
>.|TRBJ2-2|TRBV9
CASSVEGGANTGELFF
>.|TRBJ1-5|TRBV28
CASSSDKVVNQPQHF
>.|TRBJ1-3|TRBV29-1
CSVVLDRSGNTIYF
>TRBD1|TRBJ1-2|TRBV5-6
CASSPARTGGFGYTF
>.|TRBJ1-1|TRBV12-5
CASGSSTGNTEAFF
>.|TRBJ2-2|TRBV5-1
CASSLRIVGTLNTGELFF
>.|TRBJ1-5|TRBV18
CASSPREAEPQHF
>.|TRBJ1-1|TRBV5-1
CASRMEGGNTEAFF
>TRBD1|TRBJ1-2|TRBV5-4
CASSDPGQGYGYTF
>TRBD2|TRBJ2-3|TRBV5-4
CASSRGGYTDTQYF
>TRBD1|TRBJ2-3|TRBV11-2
CASSLSGRGLDTQYF
>.|TRBJ1-2|TRBV5-1
CASSLGGGDGYTF
>TRBD2|TRBJ2-1|TRBV25-1
CASSALGGVVNEQFF
>TRBD2|TRBJ2-7|TRBV7-2
CASSSNSGSGYEQYF
>.|TRBJ1-4|TRBV15
CATSRGAGREEKLFF
>.|TRBJ1-1|TRBV6-1
CASSARGLGATEAFF
>TRBD1|TRBJ2-4|TRBV7-9
CASSFQGDNIQYF
>.|TRBJ1-6|TRBV6-5
CASSYTGTNSPLHF
>.|TRBJ1-6|TRBV5-1
CASSLVSPLHF
>TRBD2|TRBJ2-7|TRBV19
CASSHTSGSQPQQYF
>.|TRBJ1-2|TRBV6-5
CASSYRALYGYTF
>TRBD2|TRBJ2-5|TRBV2
CASSWTGGGGPQETQYF
>.|TRBJ2-3|TRBV28
CASIEVVRSGGRDTQYF
>.|TRBJ1-6|TRBV6-5
CASSLTQGWNSPLHF
>.|TRBJ1-6|TRBV19
CASSPNRASQSPLHF
>TRBD2|TRBJ2-1|TRBV5-1
CASRGLAGKLAPEQFF
>.|TRBJ2-1|TRBV30
CAWSGLVGEQFF
>.|TRBJ1-1|TRBV30
CALGTGDEAFF
>TRBD2|TRBJ2-1|TRBV6-1
CASGRLAGAPGEQFF
>.|TRBJ2-3|TRBV5-4
CASSPEGDLSTDTQYF
>.|TRBJ2-7|TRBV10-3
CAISESQVEQYF
>TRBD1|TRBJ1-2|TRBV15
CATSLGQGGGYTF
>.|TRBJ2-1|TRBV5-4
CASSSSGSYNEQFF
>.|TRBJ1-1|TRBV7-9
CASKPRGRDNMNTEAFF
>.|TRBJ1-3|TRBV6-1
CASMRNTIYF
>TRBD1|TRBJ1-6|TRBV6-6
CATKWDRNSPLHF
>.|TRBJ2-3|TRBV6-5
CASSRQYSTDTQYF
>.|TRBJ1-1|TRBV30
CAWSVGWNTEAFF
>.|TRBJ1-4|TRBV28
CASSMTTRGLNEKLFF
>.|TRBJ2-1|TRBV7-9
CASSGPGPYNEQFF
>.|TRBJ1-5|TRBV5-8
CASSLSGAPSNQPQHF
>.|TRBJ1-4|TRBV30
CAWSDPGELFF
>TRBD1|TRBJ1-5|TRBV27
CASRSGTGGNQPQHF
>.|TRBJ1-6|TRBV9
CASSPGPLNSPLHF
>.|TRBJ1-2|TRBV6-5
CASSPRGGAGYTF
>.|TRBJ2-1|TRBV5-1
CASSYRGGTLLNEQFF